This TCR beta chain came from a study of cytomegalovirus exposure and HLA in healthy donors. Vbeta (60) and Jbeta (13) primers were used in the PCR. Sequenced by immunoSEQ multiplex PCR; TCRdb stores in-frame clones only, minus some. This sample's table has tens of thousands of clones. Study-wide results and caveats: There were around 160 TCR beta chains listed as cytomegalovirus-associated.

Turning to this clone: What it binds is not known. One end of the junction varies from germline; a read error may be responsible.

Germline V lookup: CDR1 LGHNA, CDR2 YSLEER. This CDR3 is built from 15 residues. Sequenced: PBMCs. The sequence came from a female donor in good health and CMV-seronegative. V is TRBV4-3 and J is TRBJ2-1; D gene unclear. CDR3 in amino acids: CASSPRDSSDNEQFF. In DNA, the CDR3 is TGCGCCAGCAGCCCCCGAGATAGCTCCGACAATGAGCAGTTCTTC.